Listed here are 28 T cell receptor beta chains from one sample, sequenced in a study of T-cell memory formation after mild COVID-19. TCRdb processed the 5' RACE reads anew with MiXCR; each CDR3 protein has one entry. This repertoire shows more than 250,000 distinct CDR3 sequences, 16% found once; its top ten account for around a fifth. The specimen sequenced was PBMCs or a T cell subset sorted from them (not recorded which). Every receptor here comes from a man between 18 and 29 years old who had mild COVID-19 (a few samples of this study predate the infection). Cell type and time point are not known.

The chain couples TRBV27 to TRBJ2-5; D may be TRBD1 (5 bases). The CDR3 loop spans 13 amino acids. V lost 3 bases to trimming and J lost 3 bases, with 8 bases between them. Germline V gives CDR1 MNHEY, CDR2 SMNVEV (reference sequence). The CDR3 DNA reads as TGTGCCAGCAGTTTTATAGGGGAAGAGACCCAGTACTTC. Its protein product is CASSFIGEETQYF.

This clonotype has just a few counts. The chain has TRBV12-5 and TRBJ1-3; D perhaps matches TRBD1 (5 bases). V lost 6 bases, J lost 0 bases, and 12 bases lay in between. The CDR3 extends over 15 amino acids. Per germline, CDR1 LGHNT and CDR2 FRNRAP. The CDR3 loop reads CASGKGVSSGNTIYF. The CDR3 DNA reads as TGTGCTAGTGGCAAAGGGGTTAGCTCTGGAAACACCATATATTTT.

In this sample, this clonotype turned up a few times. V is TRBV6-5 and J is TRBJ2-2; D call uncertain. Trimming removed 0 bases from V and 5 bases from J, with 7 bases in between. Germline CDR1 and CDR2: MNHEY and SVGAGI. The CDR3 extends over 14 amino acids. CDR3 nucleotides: TGTGCCAGCAGTTACTCGAGGAGAACCGGGGAGCTGTTTTTT. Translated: CASSYSRRTGELFF.

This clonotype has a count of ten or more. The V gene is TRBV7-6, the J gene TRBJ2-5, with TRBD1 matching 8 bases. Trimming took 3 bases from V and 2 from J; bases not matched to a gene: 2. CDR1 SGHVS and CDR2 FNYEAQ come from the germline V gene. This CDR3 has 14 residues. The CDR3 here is CASSFDRGQETQYF. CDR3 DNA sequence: TGTGCCAGCAGCTTCGACAGGGGACAAGAGACCCAGTACTTC.

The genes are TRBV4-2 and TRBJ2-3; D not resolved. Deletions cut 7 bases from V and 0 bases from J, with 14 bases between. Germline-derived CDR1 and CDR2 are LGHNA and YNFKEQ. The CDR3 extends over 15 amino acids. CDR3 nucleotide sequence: TGTGCCAGCAACCCAGGCTTACTAAGCACAGATACGCAGTATTTT. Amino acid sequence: CASNPGLLSTDTQYF.

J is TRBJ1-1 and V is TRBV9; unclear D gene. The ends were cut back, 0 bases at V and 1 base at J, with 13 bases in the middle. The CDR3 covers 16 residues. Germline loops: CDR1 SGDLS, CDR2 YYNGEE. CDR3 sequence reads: CASSVAHSFKNTEAFF. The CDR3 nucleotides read TGTGCCAGCAGCGTAGCGCATTCCTTTAAGAACACTGAAGCTTTCTTT.

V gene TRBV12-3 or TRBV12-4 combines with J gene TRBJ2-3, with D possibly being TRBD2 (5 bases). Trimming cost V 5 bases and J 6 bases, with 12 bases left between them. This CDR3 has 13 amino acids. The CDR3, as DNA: TGTGCCAGCAGTCGTAGCGAGTCCGATACGCAGTATTTT. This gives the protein CASSRSESDTQYF.

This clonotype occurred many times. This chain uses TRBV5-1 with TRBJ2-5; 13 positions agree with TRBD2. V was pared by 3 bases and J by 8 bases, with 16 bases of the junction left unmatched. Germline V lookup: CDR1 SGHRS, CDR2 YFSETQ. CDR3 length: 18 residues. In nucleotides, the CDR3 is TGCGCCAGCAGCTGGAGGACTAGCGGGGGACCCACGGGGGAAACCCAGTACTTC. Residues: CASSWRTSGGPTGETQYF.

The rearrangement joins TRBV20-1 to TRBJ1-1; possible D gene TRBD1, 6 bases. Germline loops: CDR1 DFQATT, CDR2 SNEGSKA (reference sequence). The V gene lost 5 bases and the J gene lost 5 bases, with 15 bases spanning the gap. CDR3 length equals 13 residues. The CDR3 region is CSAESTGRTEAFF. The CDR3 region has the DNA TGCAGTGCTGAAAGTACAGGGAGGACTGAAGCTTTCTTT.

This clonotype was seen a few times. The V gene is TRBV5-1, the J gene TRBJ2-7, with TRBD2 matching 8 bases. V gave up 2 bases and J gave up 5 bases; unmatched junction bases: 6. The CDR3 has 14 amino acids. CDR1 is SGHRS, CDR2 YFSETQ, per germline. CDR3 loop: CASSFAGGGDEQYF. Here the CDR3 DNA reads TGCGCCAGCAGCTTCGCGGGGGGAGGAGACGAGCAGTACTTC.

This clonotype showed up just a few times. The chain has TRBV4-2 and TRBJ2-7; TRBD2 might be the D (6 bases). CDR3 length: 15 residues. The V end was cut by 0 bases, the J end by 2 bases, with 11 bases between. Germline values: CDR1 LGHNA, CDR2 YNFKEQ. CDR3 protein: CASSQDLAPAYEQYF. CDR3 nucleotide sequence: TGTGCCAGCAGCCAAGATCTAGCGCCTGCCTACGAGCAGTACTTC.

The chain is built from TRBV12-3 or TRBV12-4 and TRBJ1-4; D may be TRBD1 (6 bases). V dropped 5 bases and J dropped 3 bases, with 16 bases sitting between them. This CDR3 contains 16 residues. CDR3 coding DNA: TGTGCCAGCAGTCCCTGGGGGGCAGGGGCTAATGAAAAACTGTTTTTT. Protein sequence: CASSPWGAGANEKLFF.

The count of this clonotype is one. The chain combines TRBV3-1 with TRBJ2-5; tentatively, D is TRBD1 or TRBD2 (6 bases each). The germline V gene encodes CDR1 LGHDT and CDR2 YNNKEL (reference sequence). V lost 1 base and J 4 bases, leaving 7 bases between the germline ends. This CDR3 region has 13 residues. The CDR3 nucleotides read TGTGCCAGCAGCCAAGCGGGGGCAGAGACCCAGTACTTC. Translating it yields CASSQAGAETQYF.

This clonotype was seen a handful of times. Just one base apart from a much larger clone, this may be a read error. CDR3 loop: CASSLGEGDYGYTF. The CDR3 DNA sequence: TGCGCCAGCAGCTTGGGAGAGGGGGACTATGGCTACACCTTC. The chain employs TRBV5-1 and TRBJ1-2; perhaps TRBD1 as D (6 bases). The V and J ends lost 0 bases and 3 bases respectively, with 9 bases between them. The CDR3 is 14 residues long. Germline V gene data show CDR1 as SGHRS and CDR2 as YFSETQ.

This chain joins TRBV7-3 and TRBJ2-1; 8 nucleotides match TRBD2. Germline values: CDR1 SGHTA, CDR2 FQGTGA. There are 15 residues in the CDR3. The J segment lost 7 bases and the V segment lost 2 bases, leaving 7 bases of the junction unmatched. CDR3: CASSLLGGAVNEQFF. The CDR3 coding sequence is TGTGCCAGCAGCTTACTCGGGGGGGCCGTTAATGAGCAGTTCTTC.

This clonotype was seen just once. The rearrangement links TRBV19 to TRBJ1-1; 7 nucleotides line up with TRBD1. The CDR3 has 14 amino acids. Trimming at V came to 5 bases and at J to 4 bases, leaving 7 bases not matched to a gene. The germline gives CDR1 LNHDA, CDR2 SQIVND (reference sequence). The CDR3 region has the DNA TGTGCCAGTAGTCGGGAGACAGGGATCACTGAAGCTTTCTTT. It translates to CASSRETGITEAFF.

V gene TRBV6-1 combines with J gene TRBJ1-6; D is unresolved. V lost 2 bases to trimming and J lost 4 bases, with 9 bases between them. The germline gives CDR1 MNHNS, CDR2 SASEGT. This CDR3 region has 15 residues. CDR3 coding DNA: TGTGCCAGCAGTGAATTCATCCAGTATAATTCACCCCTCCACTTT. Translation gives CASSEFIQYNSPLHF.

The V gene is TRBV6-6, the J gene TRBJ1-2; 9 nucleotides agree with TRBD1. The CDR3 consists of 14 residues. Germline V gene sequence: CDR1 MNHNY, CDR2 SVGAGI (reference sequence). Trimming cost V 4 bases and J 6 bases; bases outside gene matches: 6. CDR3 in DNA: TGTGCCAGCAGTTGGGCTACAGGGGGCGATGGCTACACCTTC. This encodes CASSWATGGDGYTF.

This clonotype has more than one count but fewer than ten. DNA for the CDR3: TGCGCCAGCAGCTTGGCAGGGACGACTAACTATGGCTACACCTTC. Protein sequence: CASSLAGTTNYGYTF. The V gene is TRBV5-1, the J gene TRBJ1-2, with D possibly TRBD1 on 5 matching bases. Germline V gene sequence: CDR1 SGHRS, CDR2 YFSETQ. V lost 0 bases and J lost 0, with 9 bases in between. This CDR3 spans 15 amino acids.

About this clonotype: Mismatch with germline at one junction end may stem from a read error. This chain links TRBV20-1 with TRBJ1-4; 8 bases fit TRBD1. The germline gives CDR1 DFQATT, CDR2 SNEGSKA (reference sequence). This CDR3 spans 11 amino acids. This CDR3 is CLGQGNEKLFF. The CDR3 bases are TGTCTCGGACAGGGTAATGAAAAACTGTTTTTT.

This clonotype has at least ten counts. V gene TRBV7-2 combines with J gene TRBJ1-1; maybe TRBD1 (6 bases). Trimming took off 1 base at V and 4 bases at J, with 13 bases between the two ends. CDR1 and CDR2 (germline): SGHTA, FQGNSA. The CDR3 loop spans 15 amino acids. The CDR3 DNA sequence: TGTGCCAGCAGCTTAGATTGGGGGGGCTTCACTGAAGCTTTCTTT. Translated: CASSLDWGGFTEAFF. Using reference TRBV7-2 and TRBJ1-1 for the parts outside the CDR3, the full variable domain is GAGVSQSPSNKVTEKGKDVELRCDPISGHTALYWYRQSLGQGLEFLIYFQGNSAPDKSGLPSDRFSAERTGGSVSTLTIQRTQQEDSAVYLCASSLDWGGFTEAFFGQGTRLTVV.

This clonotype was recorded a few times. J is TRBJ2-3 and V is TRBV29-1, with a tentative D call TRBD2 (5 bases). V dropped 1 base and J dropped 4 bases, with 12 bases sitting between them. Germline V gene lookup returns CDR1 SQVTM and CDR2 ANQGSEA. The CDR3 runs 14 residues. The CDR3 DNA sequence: TGCAGCGTTGAAGCTGTCGAGGGTCCAGATACGCAGTATTTT. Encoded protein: CSVEAVEGPDTQYF.

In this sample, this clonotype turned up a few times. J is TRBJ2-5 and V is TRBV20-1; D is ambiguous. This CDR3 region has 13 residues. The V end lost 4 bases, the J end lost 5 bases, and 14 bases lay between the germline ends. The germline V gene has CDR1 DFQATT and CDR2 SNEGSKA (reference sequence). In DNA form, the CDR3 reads TGCAGTGCTACACTGACTCTGCCGGAGACCCAGTACTTC. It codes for CSATLTLPETQYF.

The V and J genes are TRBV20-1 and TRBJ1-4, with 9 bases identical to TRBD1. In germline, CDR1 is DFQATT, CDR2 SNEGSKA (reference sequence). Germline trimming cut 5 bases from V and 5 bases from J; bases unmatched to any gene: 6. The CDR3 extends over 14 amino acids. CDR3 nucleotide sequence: TGCAGTGCTCTCGGGACAGGGATGAATGAAAAACTGTTTTTT. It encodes CSALGTGMNEKLFF.

The CDR3 region has the DNA TGTGCCAGCAGCCGAGCGCGGCAGGGGAGCTACGAGCAGTACTTC. Its protein product is CASSRARQGSYEQYF. The chain carries TRBV6-6 and TRBJ2-7; possible D gene TRBD1, 6 bases. CDR3 length: 15 amino acids. Trimming took off 6 bases at V and 3 bases at J, with 18 bases between the two ends. CDR1 MNHNY and CDR2 SVGAGI come from the germline V gene (reference sequence).

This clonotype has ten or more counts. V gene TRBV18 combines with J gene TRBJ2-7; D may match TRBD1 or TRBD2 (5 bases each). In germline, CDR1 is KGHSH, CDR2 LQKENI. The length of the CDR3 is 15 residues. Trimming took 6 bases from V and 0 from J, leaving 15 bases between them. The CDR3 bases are TGTGCCAGCTCCCGGGCCCCAGGGAGCTCCTACGAGCAGTACGTC. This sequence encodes CASSRAPGSSYEQYV.

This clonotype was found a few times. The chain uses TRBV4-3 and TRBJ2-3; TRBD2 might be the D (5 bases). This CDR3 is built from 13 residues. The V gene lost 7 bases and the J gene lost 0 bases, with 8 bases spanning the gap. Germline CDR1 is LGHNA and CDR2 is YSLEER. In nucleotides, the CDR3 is TGCGCCAGCAAAGAGGGCAGCACAGATACGCAGTATTTT. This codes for CASKEGSTDTQYF.

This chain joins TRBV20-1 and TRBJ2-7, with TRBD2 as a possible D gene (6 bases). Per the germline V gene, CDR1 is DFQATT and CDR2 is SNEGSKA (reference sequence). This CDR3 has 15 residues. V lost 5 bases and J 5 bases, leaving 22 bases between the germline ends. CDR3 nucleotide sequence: TGCAGTGCTGAGACCCCGGGACTCCGGGGCGACGAGCAGTACTTC. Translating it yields CSAETPGLRGDEQYF.